Presented here are 9 T cell receptor beta chains from one specimen sequenced in a study of T-cell reconstitution after alpha-beta-depleted transplantation in children. Preparing the TCRbeta library involved the use of unique molecular identifiers. Via MiXCR, TCRdb re-called the PCR reads, giving one row per CDR3 protein. The table records about 460,000 distinct CDR3 sequences, around 13% of them present only once. The sequenced sample was PBMCs from the stem cell graft donor, obtained from the stem cell graft. These receptors were obtained from a human donor who donated a stem cell graft to a child with combined immunodeficiency.

This clonotype was recorded a few times. The chain recombines TRBV6-5 with TRBJ2-7, with TRBD2 identical over 7 bases. Germline values: CDR1 MNHEY, CDR2 SVGAGI. The CDR3 is 17 residues long. J was trimmed by 7 bases and V by 0 bases; bases with no gene match: 15. The CDR3 loop reads CASSYSGVRLPAGEQYF. The CDR3 DNA is TGTGCCAGCAGTTACTCGGGGGTGAGACTCCCAGCGGGGGAGCAGTACTTC.

The table lists this clonotype with many counts. This sequence joins TRBV30 and TRBJ2-1; 11 bases match TRBD2. V lost 1 base to trimming and J lost 5 bases; unmatched junction nucleotides: 4. The CDR3 runs to 15 residues. In germline, CDR1 is GTSNPN, CDR2 SVGIG (reference sequence). The CDR3, as DNA: TGTGCCTGGAGTGCCTTAGCGGGGGGGAACAATGAGCAGTTCTTC. As protein: CAWSALAGGNNEQFF.

V is TRBV4-2 and J is TRBJ2-1; D not resolved. The CDR3 extends over 16 amino acids. The germline V gene encodes CDR1 LGHNA and CDR2 YNFKEQ. V lost 3 bases to trimming and J lost 0 bases, with 12 bases between them. The CDR3 here is CASSQYRSSSYNEQFF. Written as DNA, the CDR3 is TGTGCCAGCAGCCAGTATAGATCGAGCTCCTACAATGAGCAGTTCTTC.

This clonotype came up many times. The chain couples TRBV29-1 to TRBJ2-7; tentatively, D is TRBD2 (5 bases). CDR3 size: 12 residues. CDR1 is SQVTM, CDR2 ANQGSEA, per germline. V was shortened by 4 bases and J by 5 bases, with 12 bases between the two germline ends. Here the CDR3 reads CSVVLAWHEQYF. DNA of the CDR3: TGCAGCGTTGTATTAGCGTGGCACGAGCAGTACTTC.

This clonotype was recorded a few times. This chain uses TRBV5-1 with TRBJ2-2; 9 bases match TRBD1. The germline CDR1 and CDR2 sequences are SGHRS and YFSETQ. J was trimmed by 7 bases and V by 3 bases; bases with no gene match: 16. This CDR3 spans 18 amino acids. For the CDR3, the DNA is TGCGCCAGCAGCTCGTTTATAACGGACAGGGGAATTTTCGGGGAGCTGTTTTTT. It translates to CASSSFITDRGIFGELFF.

The chain couples TRBV7-9 to TRBJ2-5; perhaps D is TRBD1 or TRBD2 (5 bases each). The V end was cut by 5 bases, the J end by 2 bases, with 15 bases between. Germline CDR1 is SEHNR and CDR2 is FQNEAQ (reference sequence). This CDR3 is 15 amino acids long. The CDR3 protein is CASSHNPGRQETQYF. As DNA, the CDR3 is TGTGCCAGCAGCCATAACCCGGGACGACAAGAGACCCAGTACTTC.

The rearrangement joins TRBV7-9 to TRBJ1-5; a weak D match, TRBD1 (5 bases). This CDR3 spans 12 amino acids. Germline assignment: CDR1 SEHNR and CDR2 FQNEAQ (reference sequence). V was trimmed by 3 bases and J by 10 bases, leaving 10 bases between them. DNA of the CDR3: TGTGCCAGCAGCTTGACAGACGGCCCCCAGCATTTT. Translated: CASSLTDGPQHF. Supplemented by reference TRBV7-9 and TRBJ1-5, the full variable domain reads DTGVSQNPRHKITKRGQNVTFRCDPISEHNRLYWYRQTLGQGPEFLTYFQNEAQLEKSRLLSDRFSAERPKGSFSTLEIQRTEQGDSAMYLCASSLTDGPQHFGDGTRLSIL.

This chain connects TRBV7-7 to TRBJ2-5; TRBD2 aligns across 8 bases. Trimming at V came to 5 bases and at J to 3 bases, leaving 5 bases not matched to a gene. Germline loops: CDR1 SSHAT, CDR2 FNYEAQ (reference sequence). The CDR3 covers 14 residues. For the CDR3, the DNA is TGTGCCAGCAGCATTCCGGGACTAGAAGAGACCCAGTACTTC. Its protein product is CASSIPGLEETQYF.

This clonotype showed up just a few times. This sequence joins TRBV4-3 and TRBJ2-4, with unresolved D. The CDR3 loop spans 15 amino acids. Germline assignment: CDR1 LGHNA and CDR2 YSLEER. V lost 4 bases and J lost 0, with 10 bases in between. For the CDR3, the DNA is TGCGCCAGCAGCCGAGACATCCTAGCCAAAAACATTCAGTACTTC. Protein product: CASSRDILAKNIQYF.